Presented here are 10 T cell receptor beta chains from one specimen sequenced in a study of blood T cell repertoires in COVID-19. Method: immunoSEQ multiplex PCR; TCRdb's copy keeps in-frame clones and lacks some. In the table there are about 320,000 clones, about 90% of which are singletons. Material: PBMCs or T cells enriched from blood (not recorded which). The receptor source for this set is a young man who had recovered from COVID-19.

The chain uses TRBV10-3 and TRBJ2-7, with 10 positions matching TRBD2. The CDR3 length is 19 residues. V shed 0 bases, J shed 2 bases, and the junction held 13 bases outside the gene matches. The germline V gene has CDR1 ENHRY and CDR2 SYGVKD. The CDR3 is CAISESRASGGNIPYEQYF. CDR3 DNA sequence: TGTGCCATCAGTGAGTCGAGGGCTAGCGGGGGTAACATCCCCTACGAGCAGTACTTC.

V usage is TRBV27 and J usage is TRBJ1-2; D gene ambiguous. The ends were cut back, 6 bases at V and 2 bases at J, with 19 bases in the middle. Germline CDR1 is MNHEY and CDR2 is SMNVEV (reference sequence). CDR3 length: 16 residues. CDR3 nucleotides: TGTGCCAGCAGACCATCATTGGCAGAGACAAACTATGGCTACACCTTC. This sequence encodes CASRPSLAETNYGYTF.

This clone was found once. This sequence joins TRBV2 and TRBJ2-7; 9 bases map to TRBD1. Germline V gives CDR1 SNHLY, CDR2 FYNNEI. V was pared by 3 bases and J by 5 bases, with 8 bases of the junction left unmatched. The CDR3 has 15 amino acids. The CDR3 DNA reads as TGTGCCAGCAGTGATGGGACAGGGCTACTCCACGAGCAGTACTTC. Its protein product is CASSDGTGLLHEQYF.

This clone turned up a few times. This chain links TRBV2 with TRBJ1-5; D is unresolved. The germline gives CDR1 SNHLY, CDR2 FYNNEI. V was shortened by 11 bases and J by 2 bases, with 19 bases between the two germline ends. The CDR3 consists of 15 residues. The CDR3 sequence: CASLVRADGNQPQHF. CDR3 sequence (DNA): TGTGCCTCCCTCGTGAGGGCCGATGGCAATCAGCCCCAGCATTTT.

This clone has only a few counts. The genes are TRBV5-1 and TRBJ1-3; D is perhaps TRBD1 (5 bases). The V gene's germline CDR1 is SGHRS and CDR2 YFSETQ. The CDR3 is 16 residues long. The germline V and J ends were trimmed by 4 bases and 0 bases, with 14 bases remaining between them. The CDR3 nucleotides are TGCGCCAGCAGCCCCACGACAGCAACCTCTGGAAACACCATATATTTT. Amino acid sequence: CASSPTTATSGNTIYF.

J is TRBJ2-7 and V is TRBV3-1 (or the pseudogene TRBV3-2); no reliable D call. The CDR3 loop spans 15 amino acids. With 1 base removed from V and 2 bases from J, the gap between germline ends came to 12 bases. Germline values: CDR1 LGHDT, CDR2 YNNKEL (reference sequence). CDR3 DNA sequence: TGTGCCAGCAGCCAAGGGCTCGGGTACACCTACGAGCAGTACTTC. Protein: CASSQGLGYTYEQYF.

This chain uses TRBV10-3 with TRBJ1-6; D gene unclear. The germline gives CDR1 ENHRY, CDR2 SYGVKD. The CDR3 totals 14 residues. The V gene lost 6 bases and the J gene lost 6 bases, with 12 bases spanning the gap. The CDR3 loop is CAISLGQTNSPLHF. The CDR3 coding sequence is TGTGCCATCAGCTTGGGCCAGACTAATTCACCCCTCCACTTT.

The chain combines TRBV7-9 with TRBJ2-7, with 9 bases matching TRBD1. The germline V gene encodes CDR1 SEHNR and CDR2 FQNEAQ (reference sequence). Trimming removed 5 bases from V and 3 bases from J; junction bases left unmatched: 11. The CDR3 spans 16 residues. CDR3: CASSPRGGDRVYEQYF. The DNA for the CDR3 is TGTGCCAGCAGCCCCCGAGGGGGGGACAGGGTCTACGAGCAGTACTTC.

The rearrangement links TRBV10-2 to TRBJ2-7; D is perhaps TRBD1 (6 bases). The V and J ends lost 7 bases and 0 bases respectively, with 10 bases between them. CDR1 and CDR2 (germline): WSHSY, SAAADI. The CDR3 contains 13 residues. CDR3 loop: CASTDSNSYEQYF. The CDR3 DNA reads TGCGCCAGCACGGACAGTAACTCCTACGAGCAGTACTTC.

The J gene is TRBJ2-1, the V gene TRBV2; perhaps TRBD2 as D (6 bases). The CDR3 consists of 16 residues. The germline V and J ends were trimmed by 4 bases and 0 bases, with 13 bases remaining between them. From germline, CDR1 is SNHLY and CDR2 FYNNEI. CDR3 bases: TGTGCCAGCAGTGGACTACAGGACTACTCCTACAATGAGCAGTTCTTC. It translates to CASSGLQDYSYNEQFF.